The clone carrying this TCR beta chain was seen at least ten times. Its target is not known. TCRdb processed the reads anew with MiXCR; each CDR3 protein has one entry. The table includes 270,000 or so distinct CDR3 sequences, more than 15% detected once. The data are from a study of T cell repertoires in cytomegalovirus infection. Study overall: Indications of both CMV infection and matching HLA type were provided by public TCR beta signatures. General study findings and limits: Public TCR beta family frequency separated CMV-and-HLA carriers, including in an independent cohort. Dominating the ex vivo response were TCR beta clonotypes that were CMV-specific and HLA-C-restricted.

Trimming took 4 bases from V and 3 from J, leaving 15 bases between them. This CDR3 spans 15 amino acids. Per the germline V gene, CDR1 is SEHNR and CDR2 is FQNEAQ (reference sequence). Source material: CD8+ T cells from PBMCs. This rearrangement joins TRBV7-9 to TRBJ1-2; maybe TRBD1 (6 bases). The receptor's source is a human donor in good health (CMV status not recorded). Some clones in this sample may be carry-over from other donors' samples. The CDR3 DNA reads as TGTGCCAGCAGCTCCCGGGACAATCCCTACTATGGCTACACCTTC. Amino acids: CASSSRDNPYYGYTF.